The sequence of this T cell receptor beta chain was determined in a study of T cells in Graves' hyperthyroidism and ophthalmopathy (dated by TCRdb to 2018 to 2020). About the study as a whole: Peripheral blood samples were taken at initial diagnosis, before any treatment was given. To identify TCR V-J signatures that set the groups apart, the researchers used a discovery cohort of more than 95 patients, made up of under 50 with Graves' ophthalmopathy and around 58 with stable Graves' hyperthyroidism. An independent validation cohort of fewer than 20 hyperthyroidism patients and roughly 16 patients who later progressed to ophthalmopathy tested prospective prediction of ophthalmopathy. The approximately 100 discovery patients were divided at random into training and test sets in a 7:3 ratio. The study also compared thyroid tissue and blood T-cell repertoires from five or six Graves' hyperthyroidism patients. Following sampling, methimazole starting at 30 mg daily was given to hyperthyroidism patients, and high-dose intravenous methylprednisolone was given to ophthalmopathy patients. According to the paper, TCR Vbeta CDR3 sequencing was carried out on over 130 peripheral blood samples, which came from under 50 ophthalmopathy, around 75 hyperthyroidism and some 17 progressor patients.

The full study reports these points: In validation, progression to ophthalmopathy was predicted by the model with 70.59% sensitivity and roughly 72% specificity, a median of 6.5 months before onset. No statistical method was used to set the sample size in advance, and investigators knew the group allocation. A model built on a 13 V-J signature distinguished ophthalmopathy from stable hyperthyroidism, reaching about 88% sensitivity and around 81% specificity in cross-validation and 80%/75% in testing. Most expanded thyroid clonotypes (frequency above 0.001) were also detected in blood, a finding suggesting that blood repertoires may reflect thyroid immune responses.

Stable Graves' hyperthyroidism was defined as no progression to ophthalmopathy during 18 months of follow-up. Hyperthyroidism patients were newly diagnosed, with disease duration under 2 months, and aged 18 to 65 years. Patients with uncontrolled infections, other autoimmune diseases, pregnancy or lactation were excluded. Diagnoses relied on clinical symptoms, serum thyroxine and TRAb, thyroid ultrasound and orbital computed tomography. PBMCs were separated from roughly 9.3 ml of fresh peripheral blood using Ficoll-Paque density gradient centrifugation. Total RNA was extracted using Trizol reagent, and RNA quality was assessed on an Agilent 2100 Bioanalyzer. Amplification of TCR beta CDR3 regions was carried out from RNA transcripts. The TCR CDR3 was subjected to a first round of RT-PCR using the HTBI primer set and the Qiagen OneStep RT-PCR kit. The libraries were constructed in a second round of multiplex PCR and then size-selected and purified. Sequencing of the libraries was done on an Illumina HiSeq2000 using paired-end 100 bp reads. In the authors' own workflow: SOAPnuke was used to process the raw data, with reads discarded if the reads contained adapters or uncalled bases, had a mean Phred below 15, or lacked an exact constant-primer or identifier match. COPE v1.2.5 was used to merge the high-quality paired reads, and each unique nucleotide sequence was defined as a clonotype. MiTCR v1.1 was used to align clonotypes to the IMGT TRBV, TRBD and TRBJ reference segments. Only V-J combinations with frequency above 0.0001, covering 99% to 99.2% of repertoires, were analysed. The TCS score was defined as the ratio of F50 (clonal expansion) to E x V (chaos), calculated using BLOSUM62-based TCRdist between CDR3 peptides within each V-J. Welch's t-statistics and random forest reduced around 510 V-J features to roughly 13, which were used in a naive Bayes classifier (R e1071). TCRdb reprocessed the public reads (quality trimming at Q25 with fastp, clone calling with MiXCR) and kept in-frame beta chains. Every CDR3 protein is listed once, alongside the most common genes and DNA of its rows. These V and J calls originate from TCRdb's pipeline instead of the authors' own analysis. The sample contains approximately 640,000 distinct CDR3 sequences, about a sixth of them found a single time. Clones ranked in the top ten supply over 3.5% of the sample.

This clonotype occurred many times. What antigen it recognizes has not been identified. It has no much larger one-base neighbor in the sample; base qualities were not kept. The CDR3 covers 12 residues, taking in both the cysteine and the phenylalanine. Only the CDR3 DNA stays, 36 bases, in frame from base 1. As encoded in the germline V gene (reference sequence), CDR1 is DFQATT while CDR2 is SNEGSKA. The germline V end is reduced by 2 bases and the J end by 7 bases; junction bases left unmatched: 2. The receptor was isolated from a woman aged 25 to 39 with Graves' hyperthyroidism. The source material was blood. The sequence is built from TRBV20-1 and TRBJ2-1, with TRBD2 matching 7 junction bases. The DNA is as follows: TGCAGTGCTAGAAGCGGGATAAATGAGCAGTTCTTC. Its amino acids are CSARSGINEQFF.